Listed below are T cell receptor beta chains from one sample, sequenced in a study of blood T cell repertoires in COVID-19. TCRdb's table, derived via immunoSEQ multiplex PCR, lists solely in-frame clones and lacks some. The sample has approximately 130,000 clones; around 63% are singletons. The specimen was peripheral blood. These receptors were collected from a woman in her 70s with acute or convalescent COVID-19. The CDR3 runs from the conserved cysteine through the conserved F or W. The order of the fields is V gene, D gene, clone size, J gene, CDR3 protein, CDR3 DNA. The D gene is left open where the match is weak. Only some rows state a clone size, as once, few, many or a class for expanded clones.

TRBV6-5	NA	NA	TRBJ1-3	CASKENTIYF	TGTGCCAGCAAAGAGAACACCATATATTTT
TRBV4-1	TRBD2	few	TRBJ2-3	CASSQDELADTDTQYF	TGCGCCAGCAGCCAAGATGAACTAGCGGACACAGATACGCAGTATTTT
TRBV6-2/TRBV6-3	TRBD1	few	TRBJ1-6	CASSRDSKNYNSPLHF	TGTGCCAGCAGCCGGGACAGTAAGAACTATAATTCACCCCTCCACTTT
TRBV7-8	NA	NA	TRBJ2-7	CASSLETTPFYEQYF	TGTGCCAGCAGCTTAGAAACAACACCCTTCTACGAGCAGTACTTC
TRBV2	TRBD1	NA	TRBJ2-3	CASKEGQGSTDTQYF	TGTGCCAGCAAGGAGGGACAGGGAAGCACAGATACGCAGTATTTT
TRBV6-5	NA	NA	TRBJ2-1	CASSPGFLGYEQFF	TGTGCCAGCAGTCCCGGGTTCCTCGGATATGAGCAGTTCTTC
TRBV13	TRBD2	NA	TRBJ2-4	CASSLKGGVAFGDIQYF	TGTGCCAGCAGCTTAAAGGGAGGGGTAGCGTTCGGGGACATTCAGTACTTC
TRBV6-6	NA	medium-sized	TRBJ1-2	CASRGGSYGYTF	TGTGCCAGCAGGGGGGGTTCCTATGGCTACACCTTC
TRBV27	TRBD1	NA	TRBJ1-6	CASSLQGANSPLHF	TGTGCCAGCAGTTTACAGGGGGCTAATTCACCCCTCCACTTT
TRBV9	TRBD2	once	TRBJ2-7	CASSVGLAGNEQYF	TGTGCCAGCAGCGTAGGACTAGCGGGGAACGAGCAGTACTTC
TRBV28	TRBD1	NA	TRBJ2-7	CASQTGAIYEQYF	TGTGCCAGCCAAACAGGGGCAATCTACGAGCAGTACTTC
TRBV5-5	NA	NA	TRBJ1-3	CASSLLGHSGNTIYF	TGTGCCAGCAGCTTGCTAGGACACTCTGGAAACACCATATATTTT
TRBV5-1	TRBD1	few	TRBJ2-7	CASSWGTGLDEQYF	TGCGCCAGCAGCTGGGGGACAGGGTTAGACGAGCAGTACTTC
TRBV6-6	TRBD2	NA	TRBJ2-1	CASSLGGAGSYNEQFF	TGTGCCAGCAGCCTGGGAGGGGCAGGCTCCTACAATGAGCAGTTCTTC
TRBV4-2	NA	NA	TRBJ2-1	CASSQATSSRGHEQFF	TGTGCCAGCAGCCAAGCGACTAGCTCCAGGGGCCATGAGCAGTTCTTC